The 12 T cell receptor beta chains given below trace back to one sample, sequenced in a study of human T cells and chemical hapten exposure. One entry per CDR3 protein, called by TCRdb with MiXCR from the RACE reads. This sample has a few hundred thousand distinct CDR3 sequences, with under 6.5% found just once. Time point reported: patch test 2, 6 weeks after DPC sensitization. Treatment defined: therapeutic diphenylcyclopropenone sensitization with weekly scalp DPC. Sequencing was performed on whole blood, taken in connection with sensitization to the hapten diphenylcyclopropenone (DPC). The receptors were sampled from a woman under 30 with alopecia areata. Some clones in this sample may be carry-over from other donors' samples.

This sequence joins TRBV20-1 and TRBJ1-2; D gene uncertain. V was pared by 4 bases and J by 8 bases, with 2 bases between. Germline CDR1 DFQATT, CDR2 SNEGSKA (reference sequence). The CDR3 spans 8 residues. The CDR3 region is CSAIGYTF. CDR3 in DNA: TGCAGTGCTATAGGCTACACCTTC.

The chain is built from TRBV27 and TRBJ1-6, with 11 nucleotides matching TRBD1. The CDR3 totals 17 residues. The junction had 10 bases not matched to a gene; V was cut back by 5 bases and J by 7 bases. Germline loops: CDR1 MNHEY, CDR2 SMNVEV (reference sequence). CDR3 amino acids: CASSPHRGTGGNSPLHF. CDR3 in DNA: TGTGCCAGCAGTCCCCACCGGGGGACAGGGGGGAATTCACCCCTCCACTTT.

This clonotype was counted at least ten times. The chain carries TRBV6-2 or TRBV6-3 and TRBJ1-5; D gene unclear. This CDR3 contains 16 residues. The germline V gene encodes CDR1 MNHEY and CDR2 SVGEGT. V was trimmed by 2 bases and J by 6 bases, leaving 17 bases between them. The CDR3 reads CASSYPLSGRVQPQHF. CDR3 nucleotides: TGTGCCAGCAGTTACCCTTTGTCAGGTCGCGTTCAGCCCCAGCATTTT.

In its sample, this clonotype was seen many times. CDR3 protein: CASSQEPTNEKLFF. The CDR3 nucleotides read TGTGCCAGCAGCCAGGAACCAACTAATGAAAAACTGTTTTTT. V gene TRBV3-1 combines with J gene TRBJ1-4; D gene unclear. With 3 bases removed from V and 0 bases from J, the gap between germline ends came to 5 bases. This CDR3 spans 14 amino acids. CDR1 LGHDT and CDR2 YNNKEL come from the germline V gene (reference sequence).

This clonotype was observed a handful of times. V and J are TRBV4-1 and TRBJ2-2; D gene ambiguous. The length of the CDR3 is 14 residues. Germline V lookup: CDR1 MGHRA, CDR2 YSYEKL. V dropped 5 bases and J dropped 1 base, with 8 bases sitting between them. The CDR3 loop reads CASSITGNTGELFF. The CDR3, as DNA: TGCGCCAGCAGCATAACGGGGAACACCGGGGAGCTGTTTTTT.

This clonotype occurred a few times. The chain recombines TRBV11-2 with TRBJ2-5; weak D call: TRBD1 (6 bases). The V end lost 3 bases, the J end lost 6 bases, and 14 bases lay between the germline ends. CDR1 is SGHAT and CDR2 is FQNNGV in the germline V gene. The CDR3 spans 14 residues. The CDR3 DNA is TGTGCCAGCAGCTTGGGTCAGGGGCGAAAGACCCAGTACTTC. Translating it yields CASSLGQGRKTQYF.

This clonotype was seen many times. The chain recombines TRBV4-3 with TRBJ2-1; 9 bases align to TRBD2. Trimming cost V 5 bases and J 2 bases; bases outside gene matches: 4. The CDR3 is 15 amino acids. Germline loops: CDR1 LGHNA, CDR2 YSLEER. DNA of the CDR3: TGCGCCAGCAGCATTAGCGGGGGACCCTACAATGAGCAGTTCTTC. This sequence encodes CASSISGGPYNEQFF.

V usage is TRBV6-2 or TRBV6-3 and J usage is TRBJ2-7; no reliable D call. Germline V gene lookup returns CDR1 MNHEY and CDR2 SVGEGT. The CDR3 extends over 13 amino acids. V shed 6 bases and J shed 1 base, with 10 bases lying between them. The CDR3 coding sequence is TGTGCCAGCAGCGAGGACGGGTCCTACGAGCAGTACTTC. Translating gives CASSEDGSYEQYF.

CDR3 sequence: CASSPPRSYEQYF. CDR3 DNA: TGTGCCAGTAGCCCGCCGCGCTCCTACGAGCAGTACTTC. This rearrangement joins TRBV28 to TRBJ2-7, with no clear D. The CDR3 consists of 13 residues. The germline gives CDR1 MDHEN, CDR2 SYDVKM. With 9 bases removed from V and 0 bases from J, the gap between germline ends came to 12 bases.

This clonotype was found many times. One end of the junction does not line up with germline, which may come from a read error. V and J are TRBV4-3 and TRBJ1-5, with TRBD1 matching 7 bases. CDR3 length: 14 amino acids. Germline CDR1 is LGHNA and CDR2 is YSLEER. The CDR3 region is CASSQDRGNQPQHF. For the CDR3, the DNA is TGTGCCAGCAGTCAAGACAGGGGCAATCAGCCCCAGCATTTT.

This clonotype was seen many times. The J gene is TRBJ1-2, the V gene TRBV20-1; 7 positions match TRBD1. Germline CDR1 reads DFQATT; CDR2 reads SNEGSKA (reference sequence). This CDR3 comprises 12 residues. The J segment lost 4 bases and the V segment lost 6 bases, leaving 5 bases of the junction unmatched. The CDR3 loop reads CSADRDGYGYTF. The CDR3 bases are TGCAGTGCCGACAGGGATGGCTATGGCTACACCTTC.

V is TRBV6-2 or TRBV6-3 and J is TRBJ1-5; perhaps TRBD1 as D (5 bases). The V end was cut by 8 bases, the J end by 3 bases, with 20 bases between. Per the germline V gene, CDR1 is MNHEY and CDR2 is SVGEGT. This CDR3 comprises 16 residues. The CDR3 sequence is CASRPGTGYINQPQHF. CDR3 sequence (DNA): TGTGCCAGCCGTCCAGGAACAGGATACATCAATCAGCCCCAGCATTTT.